This T cell receptor (beta chain) was recorded in a study of CD4 and CD8 cells across lung adenocarcinoma regions (dated by TCRdb to between 2018 and 2020). Study-wide context: Intratumor heterogeneity of the T cell receptor repertoire was examined by comparing tumor centers with tumor margins.

The cysteine opens and the phenylalanine closes a CDR3 of 14 amino acids. Solely the CDR3 DNA is kept, with 42 bases framed from the first base. Looking up the germline V gene (reference sequence) yields CDR1 MNHEY and CDR2 SMNVEV. V gives up 9 bases and J gives up 3 bases, and the segment between their germline ends measures 18 bases. This clonotype has just a few counts. Its antigen is not yet known. No much larger clone exists at a distance of one base, and base qualities are not known. To prepare the library, PCR was applied. Sequencer: HiSeq X Ten. TCRdb ran its own pipeline on the public reads, namely fastp trimming at Q25 and MiXCR clone calling, and kept in-frame beta chains. Each entry merges the rows of one CDR3 protein and shows their most common DNA and genes. Here the sample has around 9,700 distinct CDR3 sequences; approximately 53% occur a single time. Clones ranked in the top ten supply 15% to 20% of the sample.

Donors were patients with localized lung adenocarcinoma, a subtype of non-small cell lung cancer. Samples were obtained from the centers of localized lung adenocarcinomas. For TCR repertoire analysis, CD4+ T cells from tumor tissue were profiled separately from CD8+ T cells. Specimen: CD4+ T cells from the center of a lung tumor. What the cell subset or site label conveys for this sample: tumor center region. This sequence was found in a male donor with lung adenocarcinoma. The CD4 and CD8 labels of this study may be unreliable. The rearranged segments are TRBV27 and TRBJ2-7; confidence is insufficient to name the D gene. This receptor carries the CDR3 CASSRARSGYEQYF. The nucleotide sequence is TGTGCCAGTAGCCGGGCGCGTTCGGGCTACGAGCAGTACTTC.